The 23 T cell receptor beta chains below were found in one sample sequenced in a study of T-cell reconstitution after alpha-beta-depleted transplantation in children. As it was prepared, the TCRbeta library received unique molecular identifiers. TCRdb fed the PCR reads into MiXCR, producing one record per CDR3 protein. The sample lists about 980,000 distinct CDR3 sequences, about 26% occurring once. The specimen was PBMCs, mostly from graft donor cells, collected 360 days after TCRalphabeta/CD19-depleted stem cell transplant. The origin of the receptors is a boy in the first two years of life who had a stem cell transplant for SCID, so the T cells may come from the graft donor.

This clonotype was counted only a few times. The genes are TRBV6-5 and TRBJ2-3; D possibly corresponds to TRBD1 (6 bases). The CDR3 sequence is 14 residues long. Germline CDR1 MNHEY, CDR2 SVGAGI. Between the trimmed V and J ends, which lost 4 bases and 2 bases, there was a span of 10 bases. The CDR3 sequence is CASSFGTNTDTQYF. DNA of the CDR3: TGTGCCAGCAGTTTCGGGACAAACACAGATACGCAGTATTTT.

This clonotype has a handful of counts. The rearrangement uses TRBV15 and TRBJ2-1; no definite D call. The CDR3 has 12 amino acids. V was cut by 2 bases and J by 5 bases, with 4 bases left in between. Germline V CDR1 and CDR2: LNHNV, YYDKDF (reference sequence). Here the CDR3 reads CATSRTDNEQFF. The CDR3 DNA reads TGTGCCACCAGCAGAACCGACAATGAGCAGTTCTTC.

Comment on this clonotype: Sequence at one end of the junction differs from germline and may be a read error. This sequence joins TRBV20-1 and TRBJ2-7; unclear D gene. Germline assignment: CDR1 DFQATT and CDR2 SNEGSKA (reference sequence). This CDR3 comprises 8 residues. DNA of the CDR3: TGCAGTGCTAGAGGCGGACCCTTC. This translates into CSARGGPF.

CDR3 loop: CASTGTSGGWGTDTQYF. CDR3 bases: TGTGCCAGCACGGGGACTAGCGGGGGGTGGGGCACAGATACGCAGTATTTT. V usage is TRBV28 and J usage is TRBJ2-3; 15 bases are a match to TRBD2. The V gene's germline CDR1 is MDHEN and CDR2 SYDVKM. Trimming at V came to 7 bases and at J to 1 base, leaving 6 bases not matched to a gene. This CDR3 has 17 residues.

The table lists this clonotype with a few counts. The chain links TRBV4-1 to TRBJ2-7; D not resolved. Germline V CDR1 and CDR2: MGHRA, YSYEKL. V dropped 1 base and J dropped 1 base, with 11 bases sitting between them. The CDR3 is 15 residues long. CDR3 region: CASSQVWASSYEQYF. DNA for the CDR3: TGCGCCAGCAGCCAAGTGTGGGCATCGTCCTACGAGCAGTACTTC.

J is TRBJ1-2 and V is TRBV12-3 or TRBV12-4; D remains ambiguous. V was trimmed by 3 bases and J by 1 base, leaving 9 bases between them. The CDR3 has 14 amino acids. CDR3 protein: CASSLAAFNYGYTF. CDR3 nucleotide sequence: TGTGCCAGCAGTTTGGCGGCGTTTAACTATGGCTACACCTTC.

This clonotype was recorded a few times. V gene TRBV12-3 or TRBV12-4 combines with J gene TRBJ2-3; a possible D gene is TRBD2 (7 bases). V was clipped by 4 bases and J by 6 bases, with 17 bases between them. The CDR3 length is 15 residues. The CDR3 bases are TGTGCCAGCAGTTCTGGAGGGGGGGCCTATGATACGCAGTATTTT. Its translation is CASSSGGGAYDTQYF.

The chain is built from TRBV12-3 or TRBV12-4 and TRBJ2-2; D gene uncertain. Trimming pared 8 bases from V and 4 bases from J, leaving 11 bases between. The CDR3 is 13 amino acids. DNA of the CDR3: TGTGCCAGCCAAAACACCCCCACCGGGGAGCTGTTTTTT. Translated: CASQNTPTGELFF.

This clonotype has just a few counts. CDR3 amino acids: CASSLVSGASSYNEQFF. The DNA of the CDR3 is TGCGCCAGCAGCTTGGTAAGCGGGGCGTCCTCCTACAATGAGCAGTTCTTC. V is TRBV5-1 and J is TRBJ2-1; TRBD2 matches at 7 bases. The CDR3 has 17 residues. The V segment lost 0 bases and the J segment 0 bases; nucleotides outside the gene matches: 6. Germline loops: CDR1 SGHRS, CDR2 YFSETQ.

The chain combines TRBV4-2 with TRBJ2-1, with D uncertain. The V and J ends lost 0 bases and 5 bases respectively, with 17 bases between them. CDR1 and CDR2 from the germline V gene are LGHNA and YNFKEQ. The CDR3 spans 17 residues. In nucleotides, the CDR3 is TGTGCCAGCAGCCAAGAGGGTCGCGCGACCCTAAACAATGAGCAGTTCTTC. This encodes CASSQEGRATLNNEQFF.

This clonotype was counted only a few times. The chain has TRBV10-1 and TRBJ2-3; D uncertain. Deletions cut 0 bases from V and 2 bases from J, with 3 bases between. CDR1 is WNHNN, CDR2 SYGVQD, per germline (reference sequence). The CDR3 is 13 amino acids. This chain's CDR3 is CASSESTTDTQYF. CDR3 sequence (DNA): TGCGCCAGCAGTGAGTCGACCACAGATACGCAGTATTTT.

This clonotype was counted a few times. This chain uses TRBV6-2 or TRBV6-3 with TRBJ2-2; D uncertain. Germline CDR1 is MNHEY and CDR2 is SVGEGT. The CDR3 length is 11 residues. Trimming stripped 6 bases from V and 8 bases from J, with 7 bases between. The CDR3 DNA reads TGTGCCAGCAGAGAACTTGGGGAGCTGTTTTTT. It codes for CASRELGELFF.

The chain recombines TRBV5-1 with TRBJ2-2; no definite D call. The V and J ends lost 5 bases and 5 bases respectively, with 10 bases between them. Germline CDR1 reads SGHRS; CDR2 reads YFSETQ. There are 13 residues in the CDR3. The CDR3 DNA follows: TGCGCCAGCAGACTCAAGGAAACCGGGGAGCTGTTTTTT. This codes for CASRLKETGELFF.

The chain has TRBV12-3 or TRBV12-4 and TRBJ2-7, with D perhaps matching TRBD2 (5 bases). The CDR3 is 15 amino acids. V lost 4 bases, J lost 0 bases, and 13 bases lay in between. The chain's CDR3 is CASSSQEVDSYEQYF. DNA of the CDR3: TGTGCCAGCAGTTCGCAGGAGGTGGACTCCTACGAGCAGTACTTC.

Only a few counts were recorded for this clonotype. The chain employs TRBV6-1 and TRBJ1-3; the D is unclear. The CDR3 runs 13 residues. Per the germline V gene, CDR1 is MNHNS and CDR2 is SASEGT. The germline V and J ends were trimmed by 7 bases and 3 bases, with 10 bases remaining between them. The CDR3 DNA reads TGTGCCAGCACTCGGACGGGTGGAAACACCATATATTTT. Its protein product is CASTRTGGNTIYF.

The chain combines TRBV3-1 with TRBJ2-2; D not resolved. V lost 0 bases to trimming and J lost 6 bases, with 11 bases between them. CDR1 and CDR2 (germline): LGHDT, YNNKEL (reference sequence). The CDR3 covers 15 residues. The CDR3 region has the DNA TGTGCCAGCAGCCAAGAATGGCCAACGTCCGGGGAGCTGTTTTTT. Translated, it gives CASSQEWPTSGELFF.

This clonotype was seen more than once but under ten times. The chain links TRBV12-3 or TRBV12-4 to TRBJ1-6, with TRBD1 matching over 7 bases. The CDR3 contains 16 residues. With V trimmed by 1 base and J by 7 bases, 7 bases remained unmatched. The chain's CDR3 is CASSLGQDRSNSPLHF. DNA of the CDR3: TGTGCCAGCAGTTTAGGTCAGGACAGGAGCAATTCACCCCTCCACTTT.

V usage is TRBV6-5 and J usage is TRBJ2-1; D possibly matches TRBD1 or TRBD2 (6 bases each). This CDR3 has 16 amino acids. V was pared by 0 bases and J by 1 base, with 10 bases between. Germline CDR1 MNHEY, CDR2 SVGAGI. The CDR3 DNA is TGTGCCAGCAGTTACTCCGGGGGCGCTTCCTACAATGAGCAGTTCTTC. This sequence encodes CASSYSGGASYNEQFF.

The gene calls are TRBV2 and TRBJ2-1; TRBD2 aligns across 9 bases. The CDR3 covers 17 residues. CDR1 and CDR2 from the germline V gene are SNHLY and FYNNEI. V lost 4 bases to trimming and J lost 0 bases; unmatched junction nucleotides: 7. The CDR3 DNA sequence: TGTGCCAGCAGTGGAGGGGCTAGCGGGGCCTCCTACAATGAGCAGTTCTTC. This sequence encodes CASSGGASGASYNEQFF.

The table lists this clonotype with a few counts. V gene TRBV6-1 combines with J gene TRBJ1-1; D possibly corresponds to TRBD1 (6 bases). The ends were cut back, 5 bases at V and 5 bases at J, with 15 bases in the middle. The germline V gene has CDR1 MNHNS and CDR2 SASEGT. The CDR3 sequence is 14 residues long. The CDR3, as DNA: TGTGCCAGCAGTACCCTAGGGGGGACGACTGAAGCTTTCTTT. Its protein product is CASSTLGGTTEAFF.

This chain connects TRBV25-1 to TRBJ2-1; 7 bases agree with TRBD2. J lost 7 bases, V lost 2 bases, and 11 bases had no gene match. Per germline, CDR1 MGHDK and CDR2 SYGVNS. The CDR3 sequence is 16 residues long. CDR3 DNA: TGTGCCAGCAGTGAAACGGGGGGTAACCGTTTGAATGAGCAGTTCTTC. Residues: CASSETGGNRLNEQFF.

The V call is TRBV4-1, the J call TRBJ1-1, with D perhaps TRBD1 (5 bases). CDR1 is MGHRA and CDR2 is YSYEKL in the germline V gene. The CDR3 runs 14 residues. Trimming removed 2 bases from V and 5 bases from J, with 12 bases in between. The CDR3: CASSQQKGLTEAFF. The CDR3 bases are TGCGCCAGCAGCCAACAAAAGGGACTTACTGAAGCTTTCTTT.

Many counts were recorded for this clonotype. The chain joins TRBV5-1 to TRBJ2-1; possible D gene TRBD2, 6 bases. This CDR3 contains 16 residues. Germline values: CDR1 SGHRS, CDR2 YFSETQ. The ends were cut back, 0 bases at V and 0 bases at J, with 10 bases in the middle. The CDR3 nucleotides read TGCGCCAGCAGCTTGGGCGGGGCCCCCTCCTACAATGAGCAGTTCTTC. As protein: CASSLGGAPSYNEQFF.